The 5 T cell receptor beta chains below were found in one sample sequenced in a study of neurological immune-mediated disorders. A single record per CDR3 protein comes from TCRdb applying MiXCR to the 5' RACE reads. The sample consists of around 40,000 distinct CDR3 sequences, 7.2% of them appearing once. Sequences were obtained from CD4+ T cells from blood. These receptors were collected from a man aged 45-60 years in good health.

The chain combines TRBV5-5 with TRBJ1-6, with a weak D call TRBD1 (6 bases). The V end lost 6 bases, the J end lost 9 bases, and 16 bases lay between the germline ends. CDR1 SGHKS and CDR2 YYEKEE come from the germline V gene (reference sequence). The CDR3 loop spans 14 amino acids. As DNA, the CDR3 is TGTGCCAGCACCGCGACAGGAGATTGTTCACCCCTCCACTTT. This gives the protein CASTATGDCSPLHF.

This clonotype has at least ten counts. This rearrangement joins TRBV18 to TRBJ2-5, with D unresolved. Germline V gives CDR1 KGHSH, CDR2 LQKENI. Deletions cut 0 bases from V and 6 bases from J, with 5 bases between. The CDR3 extends over 12 amino acids. Written as DNA, the CDR3 is TGTGCCAGCTCACCACCGGAACAGACCCAGTACTTC. The encoded protein is CASSPPEQTQYF.

This clonotype was seen many times. The chain carries TRBV6-6 and TRBJ1-1, with 9 bases that match TRBD1. Germline V gene data show CDR1 as MNHNY and CDR2 as SVGAGI (reference sequence). This CDR3 has 16 residues. J lost 7 bases, V lost 5 bases, and 14 bases had no gene match. The CDR3, as DNA: TGTGCCAGCAGTACCGGACAGGGGTCGGTTGGATATGAAGCTTTCTTT. Amino acids: CASSTGQGSVGYEAFF.

This clonotype was seen at least ten times. The V and J genes are TRBV20-1 and TRBJ2-7; 9 bases are a match to TRBD1. The length of the CDR3 is 13 residues. The trim removed 6 bases at V and 3 bases at J, leaving 6 bases unmatched. Germline V gives CDR1 DFQATT, CDR2 SNEGSKA (reference sequence). CDR3 bases: TGCAGTGCGGGACAGGGCTTATACTACGAGCAGTACTTC. Its protein is CSAGQGLYYEQYF.

There are many counts of this clonotype. The rearrangement uses TRBV5-5 and TRBJ1-2; 9 nucleotides agree with TRBD1. The germline gives CDR1 SGHKS, CDR2 YYEKEE (reference sequence). The CDR3 spans 15 residues. V shed 1 base, J shed 9 bases, and the junction held 10 bases outside the gene matches. As DNA, the CDR3 is TGTGCCAGCAGCTTGCCCCCTAGGACAGGGGCGAGCTACACCTTC. Translated: CASSLPPRTGASYTF.